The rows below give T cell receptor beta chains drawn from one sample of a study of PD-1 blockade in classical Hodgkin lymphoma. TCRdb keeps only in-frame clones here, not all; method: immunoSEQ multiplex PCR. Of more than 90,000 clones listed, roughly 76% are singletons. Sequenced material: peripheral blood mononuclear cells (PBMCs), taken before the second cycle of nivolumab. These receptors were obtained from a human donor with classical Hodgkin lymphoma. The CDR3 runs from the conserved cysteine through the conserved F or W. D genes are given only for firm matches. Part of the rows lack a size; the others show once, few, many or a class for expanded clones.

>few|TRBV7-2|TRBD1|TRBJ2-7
TGTGCCAGCAGCCCGAACAGGGGACCCTACGAGCAGTACTTC
CASSPNRGPYEQYF
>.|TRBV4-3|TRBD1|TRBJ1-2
TGCGCCAGCAGCCAAGATCGGGGACAGGGGGCAGATAGCGGCTACACCTTC
CASSQDRGQGADSGYTF
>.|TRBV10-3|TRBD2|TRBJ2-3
TGTGCCATCAGCCAAATTCGGGGAGGGCCTAGCACAGATACGCAGTATTTT
CAISQIRGGPSTDTQYF
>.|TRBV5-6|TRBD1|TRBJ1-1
TGTGCCAGCAGCTCGGCGGGGACAGGGAACACTGAAGCTTTCTTT
CASSSAGTGNTEAFF
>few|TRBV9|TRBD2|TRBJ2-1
TGTGCCAGCAGCGTACGGACTAGCGGGCCGTCCTACAATGAGCAGTTCTTC
CASSVRTSGPSYNEQFF
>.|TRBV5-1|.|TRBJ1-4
TGCGCCAGCAAACCCCAGGGAATTTTTGGGGAACTGTTTTTT
CASKPQGIFGELFF
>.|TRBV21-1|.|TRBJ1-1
TGTGCCAGCAGCAAAAGGCCCCAGCTGAAAGCTTTCTTT
CASSKRPQLKAFF
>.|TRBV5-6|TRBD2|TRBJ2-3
TGTGCCAGCAGCTTGGCTAGCGGAACTAGCACAGATACGCAGTATTTT
CASSLASGTSTDTQYF
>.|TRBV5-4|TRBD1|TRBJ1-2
TGTGCCAGCACCCCAGGGGGGACAGGAGCGAACTATGGCTACACCTTC
CASTPGGTGANYGYTF
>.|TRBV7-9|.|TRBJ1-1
TGTGCCAGCAGCTTAAGGGCTTTCCCCACTGAAGCTTTCTTT
CASSLRAFPTEAFF
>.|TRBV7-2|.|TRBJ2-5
TGTGCCAGCGCCTTCGGGGGAGAGGGGACCCAGTACTTC
CASAFGGEGTQYF
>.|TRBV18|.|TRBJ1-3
TGTGCCAGCTCACCACGGGGGACGTTTGGAAACACCATATATTTT
CASSPRGTFGNTIYF
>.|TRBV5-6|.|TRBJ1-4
TGTGCCAGCAGCCCCGGGGAGGGGGAAAAACTGTTTTTT
CASSPGEGEKLFF
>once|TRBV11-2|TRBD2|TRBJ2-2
TGTGCCAGCAGCTTAGTAGCGGGTGGGACCGGGGAGCTGTTTTTT
CASSLVAGGTGELFF
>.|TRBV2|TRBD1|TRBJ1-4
TGTGTCAGCAGTGGGACAGTCCCTGAAAAACTGTTTTTT
CVSSGTVPEKLFF
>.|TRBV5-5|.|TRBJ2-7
TGTGCCAGCAGCTTGTGGGAGGACGAGCAGTACTTC
CASSLWEDEQYF